Given below is one TCR beta chain in context. Its antigen is still unknown. These data come from a study of cytomegalovirus exposure and HLA in healthy donors. Germline V CDR1 and CDR2: MNHEY, SVGAGI. With 5 bases removed from V and 2 bases from J, the gap between germline ends came to 12 bases. The CDR3 totals 14 residues. Points from the study as a whole: A later analysis reportedly identified an Asian-associated ancestry cluster as carrying fewer N-insertions than the approximately 670-donor mean. As a later analysis revealed, most CMV-associated TCR beta chains appeared HLA-restricted.

Amplification used 60 Vbeta primers and 13 Jbeta primers. Authors' processing steps: Among the unique TCR beta chains that a later analysis counted, some 73 million in all, roughly 11 million were shared. The repertoire was sequenced with immunoSEQ multiplex PCR; TCRdb's copy has only in-frame clones and lacks some. Clone size and the V and J calls come from that table; the DNA yielded D and trimming. This table has 70,000 to 95,000 clones, roughly 72% appearing once. The rearrangement joins TRBV6-5 to TRBJ2-5; D remains ambiguous. The sequencing sample was made of PBMCs. The receptor was derived from a man aged 30 to 39 in good health and CMV-seropositive. CDR3 nucleotides: TGTGCCAGCAGTGGGTTATTCGGGCAAGAGACCCAGTACTTC. It yields the protein CASSGLFGQETQYF.